The T cell receptor (beta chain) under discussion was sequenced for a study of CD8 T cells in ankylosing spondylitis. General study findings and limits: Those disease-linked clones were CD8+; they were also relatively rare in peripheral blood. Previous work reported some of these motif variants in the synovial fluid and blood of reactive arthritis. It was reported that disease-linked clones were significantly enriched in matched ankylosing spondylitis synovial fluid. Seemingly characteristic of ankylosing spondylitis blood was a TCR beta motif consisting of eight highly homologous variants.

Trimming removed 0 bases at V and 10 bases at J, with 11 bases between. The CDR3 has 13 amino acids. In germline, CDR1 is SGHNT, CDR2 YYREEE (reference sequence). This clonotype was observed a handful of times. Its antigen is unidentified. The TCR beta libraries were generated through quantitative 5'-RACE incorporating molecular barcodes. TCRdb used MiXCR to reprocess the 5' RACE reads, holding one entry per CDR3 protein. The sample records about 540,000 distinct CDR3 sequences, 10% to 15% being singletons. The sequenced sample consisted of blood, either unsorted or a sorted T cell fraction (not recorded which). The clonotype was recovered from a male donor with ankylosing spondylitis. This chain joins TRBV5-4 and TRBJ2-1; D not resolved. Here the CDR3 reads CASSLGGFEEQFF. The CDR3 DNA reads TGTGCCAGCAGCTTGGGTGGGTTCGAAGAGCAGTTCTTC.